This paragraph reports one T cell receptor (beta chain). Its antigen is unidentified. Second-dose timings of about 4 or about 12 weeks were pooled. Libraries were prepared by immunoSEQ multiplex PCR; TCRdb keeps only in-frame clonotypes and omits some of them. The sample carries 40,000 or so clones, approximately 80% recorded once. These data are taken from a study of T cell responses to AZD1222 COVID-19 vaccine. Study-wide findings and caveats: Donor demographics were predominantly white British with a female majority; clonal diversity may be underestimated. Distributed over spike, vaccine-associated CD4 TCRs predominated at 160-218 and 743-854.

Trimming removed 10 bases from V and 4 bases from J; junction bases left unmatched: 10. The V gene's germline CDR1 is LNHDA and CDR2 SQIVND (reference sequence). The CDR3 is 14 amino acids. The source was peripheral blood, collected 28 days after the second AZD1222 dose. This sequence joins TRBV19 and TRBJ1-3; 7 bases agree with TRBD1. The TCR originated in an adult who received the AZD1222 COVID-19 vaccine. The CDR3 is CATNTGVPGNTIYF. The CDR3 DNA is TGTGCCACCAACACAGGGGTGCCCGGAAACACCATATATTTT.